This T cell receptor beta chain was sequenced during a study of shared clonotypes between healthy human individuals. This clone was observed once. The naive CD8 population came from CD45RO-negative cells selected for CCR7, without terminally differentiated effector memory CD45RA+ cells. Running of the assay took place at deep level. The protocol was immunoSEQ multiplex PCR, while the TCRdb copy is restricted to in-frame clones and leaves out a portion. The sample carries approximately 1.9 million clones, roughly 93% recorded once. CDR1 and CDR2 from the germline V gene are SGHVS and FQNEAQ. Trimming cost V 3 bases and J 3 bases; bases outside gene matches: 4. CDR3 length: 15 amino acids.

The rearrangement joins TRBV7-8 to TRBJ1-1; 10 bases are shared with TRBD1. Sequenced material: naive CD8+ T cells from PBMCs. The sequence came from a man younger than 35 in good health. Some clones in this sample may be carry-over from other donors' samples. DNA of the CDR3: TGTGCCAGCAGCTTCCCCGGGACAGGGGACACTGAAGCTTTCTTT. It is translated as CASSFPGTGDTEAFF.